This TCR beta chain originates from a study of OX40 agonist ivuxolimab in advanced cancers. Notes on the study in general: Averaging showed that CD8+ T cells had more expanded clones than CD4+ did. The study observed clonal expansion of CD4+ and CD8+ blood T cells by week 6 at 0.1 to 3.0 mg/kg. Among some nonresponders, normalized T-cell clonal expansion was also low.

This clone appeared once. The antigen is not known. Germline loops: CDR1 SGDLS, CDR2 YYNGEE. This CDR3 comprises 13 residues. Between the trimmed V and J ends, which lost 0 bases and 6 bases, there was a span of 7 bases. Patients who had autoimmune disease history or got systemic immunosuppression were left out. TCRdb's table, derived via immunoSEQ multiplex PCR, lists solely in-frame clones and lacks some. Among more than 60,000 clones, 75% to 90% were seen once, and the ten largest hold around 3.4%. The chain carries TRBV9 and TRBJ2-1; D is uncertain. The clonotype was recovered from an adult with an advanced solid tumor such as melanoma, head and neck, liver or kidney cancer. The sample here was CD4+ or CD8+ T cells sorted from blood, taken in a trial of the OX40 agonist ivuxolimab. For the CDR3, the DNA is TGTGCCAGCAGCGTAGCGCCCCCCAATGAGCAGTTCTTC. Its protein product is CASSVAPPNEQFF.